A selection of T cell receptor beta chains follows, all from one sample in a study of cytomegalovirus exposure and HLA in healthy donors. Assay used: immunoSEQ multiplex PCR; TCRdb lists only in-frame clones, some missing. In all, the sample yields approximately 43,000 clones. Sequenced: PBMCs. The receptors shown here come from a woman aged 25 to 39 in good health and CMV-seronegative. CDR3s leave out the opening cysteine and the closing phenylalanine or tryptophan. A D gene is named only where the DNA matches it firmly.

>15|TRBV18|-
ASSPPATPLLNTEAF
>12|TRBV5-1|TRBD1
ASSLGTGVYEQY
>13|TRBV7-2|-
ASRQRWMRTDTQY
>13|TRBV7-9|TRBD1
ASSSGQGRTDTQY
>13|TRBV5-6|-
ASSLAGDSNQPQH
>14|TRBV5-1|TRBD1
ASSLAGGAWDTEAF
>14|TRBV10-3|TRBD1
AARGTGGGSIYEQY
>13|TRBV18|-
ASSPFLARLYEQY
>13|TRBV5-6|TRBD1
ASTRRQGARTEAF
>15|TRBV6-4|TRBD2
ASSGWVAGGVTDTQY
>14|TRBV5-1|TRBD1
ASSSRPDRAHYGYT
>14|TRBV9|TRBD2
ASSFTAAGGGDTQY
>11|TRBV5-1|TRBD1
ASSGGQLYEQY
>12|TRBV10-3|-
AISESTLGTEAF
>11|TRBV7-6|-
ASSLALGSSQF
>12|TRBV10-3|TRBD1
AISRDSSGNTIY
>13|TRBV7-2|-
ASSFGGASTDTQY
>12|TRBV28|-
ASSSGLETNVLT
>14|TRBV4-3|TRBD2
ASSIGGGRVYNEQF
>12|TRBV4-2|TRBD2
ASSLERETYEQY
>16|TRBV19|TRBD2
ASSLIQTSGRTYNEQF
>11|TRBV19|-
ASSREGAYEQY
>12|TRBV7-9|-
ASSLSSSSYEQY
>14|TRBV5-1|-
ASSFLTGRLTGEQY
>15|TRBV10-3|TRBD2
AISGAQGGPNTGELF
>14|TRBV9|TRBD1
ASSVVGQGASGELF